The present T cell receptor beta chain was sequenced within a study of T cells in Graves' hyperthyroidism and ophthalmopathy. Findings and caveats of the study: Blood also held most thyroid clonotypes expanded beyond 0.001.

V lost 1 base and J lost 5, with 7 bases in between. CDR3 size: 13 residues. The germline gives CDR1 SGHAT, CDR2 FQNNGV. The study included ophthalmopathy patients with Clinical Activity Score at least 3, NOSPECS grade at least 4 and duration under 3 months. Not enrolled were patients with uncontrolled infection, other autoimmune disease, pregnancy or lactation. A note on this clonotype: Its antigen is unidentified.

Authors of the study amplified TCR beta CDR3 regions from RNA transcripts. RT-PCR in the first round (using the HTBI primer set) targeted the TCR CDR3. TCRdb passed the multiplex PCR reads through MiXCR, listing each CDR3 protein once. The sample contains under 250,000 distinct CDR3 sequences, about 24% of which appear only once. The clonotype was recovered from a woman between 35 and 50 years old with Graves' ophthalmopathy. The sample taken for sequencing was blood. This chain links TRBV11-2 with TRBJ2-3, with D hard to call. The CDR3 here is CASSLGALDTQYF. The CDR3 DNA follows: TGTGCCAGCAGCTTAGGGGCCCTAGATACGCAGTATTTT.